This T cell receptor beta chain is from a study of response to subunit inactivated influenza vaccine. This clonotype was seen a handful of times. Its target is unknown. Study findings and constraints: Few new T cells, the authors suggested, are recruited by each seasonal influenza vaccination.

CDR3 length: 15 amino acids. With 5 bases removed from V and 4 bases from J, the gap between germline ends came to 17 bases. CDR1 and CDR2 (germline): MDHEN, SYDVKM. TCRdb itself ran the RT-PCR reads through MiXCR, one entry per CDR3 protein. The table has around 480,000 distinct CDR3 sequences, more than 15% seen once. J is TRBJ1-2 and V is TRBV28; no reliable D call. The sample in question was CD4+ T cells sorted from PBMCs, obtained less than 30 months after vaccination. The receptor comes from a man aged 50 to 75 who received an inactivated influenza vaccine. CDR3 sequence (DNA): TGTGCCAGCAGTCCTCGAAATCTCCAGTCCTATGGCTACACCTTC. Translation: CASSPRNLQSYGYTF.